This note documents a single TCR beta chain sequence. V was pared by 6 bases and J by 2 bases, with 7 bases of the junction left unmatched. The CDR3 has 15 amino acids. In germline, CDR1 is SNHLY, CDR2 FYNNEI. This specimen comes from a study of blood T cell repertoires in COVID-19. Across the whole study: In each case, the material was cDNA or gDNA derived from T cells, B-cell-depleted T cells, or PBMCs.

Sequencing was performed with immunoSEQ multiplex PCR; in TCRdb, only in-frame clones are kept and a portion is missing. The table lists over 150,000 clones, around 84% of them singletons, with less than 15% in the top ten. This receptor was obtained from a human donor in a cohort sampled during active COVID-19. The chain carries TRBV2 and TRBJ2-1; TRBD2 matches at 7 bases. Sequenced sample: peripheral blood. The CDR3 coding sequence is TGTGCCAGCAGCCGGGGGGAAGCGGCCTACAATGAGCAGTTCTTC. Its translation: CASSRGEAAYNEQFF.